Included here is one T cell receptor (beta chain) sequence, with context. What it binds is unknown. CDR1 and CDR2 from the germline V gene are SGHKS and YYEKEE (reference sequence). CDR3 length equals 13 residues. Trimming removed 0 bases at V and 9 bases at J, with 12 bases between. The record originates from a study of CD8 T cells in ankylosing spondylitis. Whole-study findings and limits: Researchers report that disease-linked clones proved CD8+ and relatively rare in peripheral blood. Both synovial fluid and blood in reactive arthritis had previously been reported to carry some motif variants. From matched ankylosing spondylitis synovial fluid, disease-linked clones were reportedly recovered at significantly enriched levels. It appeared that ankylosing spondylitis blood was characterized by a TCR beta motif of several highly homologous variants.

One entry per CDR3 protein results from TCRdb running MiXCR on the 5' RACE reads. The sample includes approximately 130,000 distinct CDR3 sequences, approximately 10% of them seen just once. The sample was blood, either unsorted or a sorted T cell fraction (not recorded which). This sequence originates from a male donor with ankylosing spondylitis or in good health (not recorded which). The chain combines TRBV5-5 with TRBJ1-1; D not certain. The CDR3 nucleotides are TGTGCCAGCAGCTTGGGACAACCCCTGAAAGCTTTCTTT. It yields the protein CASSLGQPLKAFF.